The clone carrying this T cell receptor (beta chain) was recorded many times. As yet, its antigen is unknown. These data belong to a study of T-cell memory formation after mild COVID-19. Overall study findings and caveats: Pre-infection memory harbored some responding clones, suggesting cross-reactive memory joined. Second-wave clones with a day 37 peak had unconfirmed SARS-CoV-2 specificity.

Trimming stripped 4 bases from V and 0 bases from J, with 11 bases between. The germline V gene encodes CDR1 SGHTA and CDR2 FQGNSA. This CDR3 contains 15 residues. A single record per CDR3 protein comes from TCRdb applying MiXCR to the 5' RACE reads. In the table there are 550,000 to 700,000 distinct CDR3 sequences, 17% of which are singletons. Sequencing was performed on PBMCs or a T cell subset sorted from them (not recorded which). The origin of this receptor is an adult woman who had mild COVID-19 (a few samples of this study predate the infection). Cell type and time point are not known. This chain uses TRBV7-2 with TRBJ2-3; unclear D gene. The CDR3, as DNA: TGTGCCAGCAGCTCCGGGTGGCGGAGCACAGATACGCAGTATTTT. It codes for CASSSGWRSTDTQYF.